These 25 T cell receptor beta chains originate from one sample sequenced in a study of cytomegalovirus exposure and HLA in healthy donors. PCR primers comprised 60 Vbeta and 13 Jbeta primers. Clones were read by immunoSEQ multiplex PCR, and TCRdb kept only the in-frame ones, dropping some. The sample holds about 120,000 clones, less than 80% seen once. Sequencing input: PBMCs. These receptors were taken from a woman in her fifties or sixties in good health and CMV-seronegative.

The CDR3 nucleotides read TGTGCCTGGATCTTGAACACCGGGGAGCTGTTTTTT. Its translation is CAWILNTGELFF. The gene calls are TRBV30 and TRBJ2-2; D unresolved. The germline gives CDR1 GTSNPN, CDR2 SVGIG (reference sequence). V gave up 4 bases and J gave up 1 base, with 4 bases separating them. This CDR3 contains 12 residues.

The chain is built from TRBV6-5 and TRBJ1-4; a weak D match, TRBD1 (5 bases). Trimming removed 5 bases from V and 7 bases from J, with 17 bases in between. The germline CDR1 and CDR2 sequences are MNHEY and SVGAGI. This CDR3 is 15 amino acids long. CDR3 nucleotide sequence: TGTGCCAGCAGTAAGAACCAGGGAGGGAGTGAAAAACTGTTTTTT. It codes for CASSKNQGGSEKLFF.

The rearrangement uses TRBV7-9 and TRBJ2-7, with 11 bases lining up with TRBD1. The germline gives CDR1 SEHNR, CDR2 FQNEAQ (reference sequence). V dropped 5 bases and J dropped 1; count of bases not matched to a gene: 7. The CDR3 spans 16 residues. The CDR3 DNA sequence: TGTGCCAGCAGCAAACAGGACAGGGGGCTTTCCTACGAGCAGTACTTC. Amino acid sequence: CASSKQDRGLSYEQYF.

This rearrangement joins TRBV9 to TRBJ1-3, with TRBD1 matching 8 bases. J was trimmed by 4 bases and V by 1 base; bases with no gene match: 10. CDR1 is SGDLS and CDR2 is YYNGEE in the germline V gene. This CDR3 is built from 17 residues. Here the CDR3 DNA reads TGTGCCAGCAGCGTAACCTCAGGGGGCGTATCGGGAAACACCATATATTTT. It encodes CASSVTSGGVSGNTIYF. Variable domain in full (rest from reference TRBV9 and TRBJ1-3): DSGVTQTPKHLITATGQRVTLRCSPRSGDLSVYWYQQSLDQGLQFLIQYYNGEERAKGNILERFSAQQFPDLHSELNLSSLELGDSALYFCASSVTSGGVSGNTIYFGEGSWLTVV.

The chain has TRBV4-3 and TRBJ1-1, with D possibly TRBD1 on 5 matching bases. V dropped 8 bases and J dropped 11 bases, with 18 bases sitting between them. This CDR3 is built from 12 residues. Germline CDR1 and CDR2: LGHNA and YSLEER. CDR3 in amino acids: CASQIRALWAFF. DNA of the CDR3: TGCGCCAGCCAGATCAGGGCTTTGTGGGCTTTCTTT.

The rearrangement uses TRBV11-2 and TRBJ2-7; D might be TRBD1 (6 bases). In germline, CDR1 is SGHAT, CDR2 FQNNGV. Trimming pared 5 bases from V and 7 bases from J, leaving 21 bases between. The CDR3 runs to 15 residues. CDR3 DNA sequence: TGTGCCAGCAGCCCCACTCCCTGGGACATCTCGGAGCAGTACTTC. Residues: CASSPTPWDISEQYF. The whole variable domain, remainder taken from reference TRBV11-2 and TRBJ2-7, is EAGVAQSPRYKIIEKRQSVAFWCNPISGHATLYWYQQILGQGPKLLIQFQNNGVVDDSQLPKDRFSAERLKGVDSTLKIQPAKLEDSAVYLCASSPTPWDISEQYFGPGTRLTVT.

The J gene is TRBJ1-3, the V gene TRBV4-1; D not certain. CDR3 length: 17 amino acids. Trimming shortened V by 1 base and J by 0 bases, and 13 bases separated the two germline ends. In germline, CDR1 is MGHRA, CDR2 YSYEKL. This CDR3 is CASSQGRQAVSGNTIYF. DNA for the CDR3: TGCGCCAGCAGCCAAGGGAGGCAGGCGGTCTCTGGAAACACCATATATTTT.

CDR3 sequence reads: CASSLEAGQFSYEQYF. The CDR3 DNA sequence: TGTGCCAGCAGCTTAGAGGCGGGCCAATTCTCCTACGAGCAGTACTTC. V gene TRBV7-8 combines with J gene TRBJ2-7; weak D call: TRBD2 (5 bases). Germline V gene lookup returns CDR1 SGHVS and CDR2 FQNEAQ. This CDR3 is built from 16 residues. V was clipped by 1 base and J by 0 bases, with 13 bases between them. Using reference TRBV7-8 and TRBJ2-7 for the parts outside the CDR3, the full variable domain is GAGVSQSPRYKVAKRGQDVALRCDPISGHVSLFWYQQALGQGPEFLTYFQNEAQLDKSGLPSDRFFAERPEGSVSTLKIQRTQQEDSAVYLCASSLEAGQFSYEQYFGPGTRLTVT.

On this clone itself: At one end, the junction sequence differs from germline, possibly due to a read error. This chain uses TRBV7-9 with TRBJ1-1; D remains unclear. Per germline, CDR1 SEHNR and CDR2 FQNEAQ (reference sequence). The length of the CDR3 is 11 residues. The CDR3 spells CSSSRELEAFF. CDR3 in DNA: TGTTCCAGCAGCCGGGAACTAGAAGCTTTCTTT.

This clone was detected only a few times. The CDR3 reads CASSLEGRAGLDEQYF. DNA of the CDR3: TGTGCCAGCAGCTTGGAAGGTCGGGCAGGGCTGGACGAGCAGTACTTC. J is TRBJ2-7 and V is TRBV5-8; D might be TRBD1 (5 bases). Looked up from germline, CDR1 is SGHTS and CDR2 is YDEGEE. The CDR3 extends over 16 amino acids. V was cut by 0 bases and J by 5 bases, with 18 bases left in between. Looking up the rest from reference TRBV5-8 and TRBJ2-7 gives the full variable domain: EAGVTQSPTHLIKTRGQQATLRCSPISGHTSVYWYQQALGLGLQFLLWYDEGEERNRGNFPPRFSGRQFPNYSSELNVNALELEDSALYLCASSLEGRAGLDEQYFGPGTRLTVT.

The chain has TRBV11-2 and TRBJ1-2; the match to TRBD1 covers 8 bases. The CDR3 loop spans 14 amino acids. Germline V gene sequence: CDR1 SGHAT, CDR2 FQNNGV. The V and J ends lost 5 bases and 7 bases, in that order; junction bases with no gene match: 9. CDR3 amino acids: CASSLQRTGGGYTF. DNA for the CDR3: TGTGCCAGCAGCCTGCAAAGAACAGGGGGTGGCTACACCTTC. Full variable domain (rest looked up from reference TRBV11-2 and TRBJ1-2): EAGVAQSPRYKIIEKRQSVAFWCNPISGHATLYWYQQILGQGPKLLIQFQNNGVVDDSQLPKDRFSAERLKGVDSTLKIQPAKLEDSAVYLCASSLQRTGGGYTFGSGTRLTVV.

The chain links TRBV7-2 to TRBJ1-5; 7 nucleotides align to TRBD1. The CDR3 contains 15 residues. The V and J ends lost 5 bases and 4 bases, in that order; junction bases with no gene match: 8. Germline V lookup: CDR1 SGHTA, CDR2 FQGNSA. The chain's CDR3 is CASSGIHRGNQPQHF. The CDR3 DNA follows: TGTGCCAGCAGCGGGATTCACAGGGGAAATCAGCCCCAGCATTTT. The full variable domain, rest sourced from reference TRBV7-2 and TRBJ1-5, is GAGVSQSPSNKVTEKGKDVELRCDPISGHTALYWYRQSLGQGLEFLIYFQGNSAPDKSGLPSDRFSAERTGGSVSTLTIQRTQQEDSAVYLCASSGIHRGNQPQHFGDGTRLSIL.

As to this clone: Other DNA sequences in this sample translate to the same CDR3. The chain recombines TRBV7-9 with TRBJ1-1; 7 bases fit TRBD1. V shed 5 bases, J shed 1 base, and the junction held 4 bases outside the gene matches. CDR1 is SEHNR and CDR2 is FQNEAQ in the germline V gene (reference sequence). This CDR3 region has 14 residues. In DNA, the CDR3 is TGTGCCAGCAGCCCGAGGACAGGGAACACTGAAGCTTTCTTT. This translates into CASSPRTGNTEAFF. The full variable domain, completed using reference TRBV7-9 and TRBJ1-1, is DTGVSQNPRHKITKRGQNVTFRCDPISEHNRLYWYRQTLGQGPEFLTYFQNEAQLEKSRLLSDRFSAERPKGSFSTLEIQRTEQGDSAMYLCASSPRTGNTEAFFGQGTRLTVV.

This clone came up once. The V gene is TRBV5-8, the J gene TRBJ1-2; D ambiguous. Germline CDR1 reads SGHTS; CDR2 reads YDEGEE. The CDR3 covers 14 residues. V was shortened by 0 bases and J by 7 bases, with 13 bases between the two germline ends. CDR3 DNA sequence: TGTGCCAGCAGCTTGGCCGATCTGACTGGTGGCTACACCTTC. Protein product: CASSLADLTGGYTF.

J is TRBJ2-3 and V is TRBV9; D may be TRBD2 (6 bases). V was cut by 1 base and J by 5 bases, with 11 bases left in between. The CDR3 spans 14 residues. Germline lookup yields CDR1 SGDLS and CDR2 YYNGEE. The CDR3 DNA reads TGTGCCAGCAGCGTAAGTTGGGGGGAAGATACGCAGTATTTT. It is translated as CASSVSWGEDTQYF.

The rearrangement joins TRBV4-3 to TRBJ1-1; no firm D call. The V and J ends lost 0 bases and 8 bases respectively, with 13 bases between them. The CDR3 length is 14 residues. Germline V gene data show CDR1 as LGHNA and CDR2 as YSLEER. The CDR3 region is CASSQESGWGEAFF. CDR3 coding DNA: TGCGCCAGCAGCCAAGAATCGGGGTGGGGAGAAGCTTTCTTT.

The gene calls are TRBV6-5 and TRBJ2-1; D unresolved. The germline V gene has CDR1 MNHEY and CDR2 SVGAGI. The CDR3 has 15 residues. V dropped 6 bases and J dropped 0 bases, with 12 bases sitting between them. In nucleotides, the CDR3 is TGTGCCAGCAGACGGTTTGTTATCTCCTACAATGAGCAGTTCTTC. It yields the protein CASRRFVISYNEQFF.

The V call is TRBV9, the J call TRBJ2-5; D is uncertain. The CDR3 sequence is 18 residues long. CDR1 and CDR2 (germline): SGDLS, YYNGEE. Trimming removed 5 bases from V and 0 bases from J, with 23 bases in between. The CDR3 sequence: CASSHPSEVLTYQETQYF. CDR3 sequence (DNA): TGTGCCAGCAGTCATCCTTCCGAGGTTTTGACGTACCAAGAGACCCAGTACTTC.

The chain has TRBV30 and TRBJ1-2, with TRBD1 matching 12 bases. Germline V gene lookup returns CDR1 GTSNPN and CDR2 SVGIG (reference sequence). The CDR3 runs 16 residues. The V segment lost 2 bases and the J segment 7 bases; nucleotides outside the gene matches: 11. The CDR3 region is CAWSPGTGGFRGGYTF. DNA of the CDR3: TGTGCCTGGAGTCCCGGGACAGGGGGCTTCAGGGGTGGCTACACCTTC.

The chain links TRBV9 to TRBJ1-2; D is ambiguous. The CDR3 length is 16 residues. Trimming removed 0 bases from V and 8 bases from J, with 20 bases in between. Germline V gene lookup returns CDR1 SGDLS and CDR2 YYNGEE. CDR3: CASSVALSGSLGGYTF. The CDR3 nucleotides read TGTGCCAGCAGCGTAGCCCTCTCCGGGAGCCTAGGGGGCTACACCTTC.

This rearrangement joins TRBV7-8 to TRBJ2-1; 10 bases fit TRBD2. Germline CDR1 and CDR2: SGHVS and FQNEAQ. V shed 4 bases, J shed 9 bases, and the junction held 15 bases outside the gene matches. The CDR3 contains 17 residues. In DNA, the CDR3 is TGTGCCAGCAGCTACCCCTTTAAGCGGGAGGGCCGCAGTGAGCAGTTCTTC. This codes for CASSYPFKREGRSEQFF.

The gene calls are TRBV6-6 and TRBJ2-7; D call uncertain. The CDR3 has 15 residues. In germline, CDR1 is MNHNY, CDR2 SVGAGI (reference sequence). V dropped 0 bases and J dropped 0 bases, with 9 bases sitting between them. DNA for the CDR3: TGTGCCAGCAGTTACTCCCCGTCGAGCTCCTACGAGCAGTACTTC. It yields the protein CASSYSPSSSYEQYF.

The genes are TRBV7-3 and TRBJ2-2, with D uncertain. CDR1 is SGHTA and CDR2 is FQGTGA in the germline V gene. The CDR3 length is 12 residues. V lost 5 bases and J lost 8, with 9 bases in between. The CDR3 DNA reads TGTGCCAGCAGCCTATTTTCGGGGGAGCTGTTTTTT. Translated, it gives CASSLFSGELFF.

CDR3 amino acids: CASSSPTSEQYF. In nucleotides, the CDR3 is TGTGCCAGCAGTTCCCCCACTAGCGAGCAGTACTTC. The chain employs TRBV28 and TRBJ2-7; TRBD2 is a possible D gene (5 bases). The V end lost 4 bases, the J end lost 6 bases, and 10 bases lay between the germline ends. Germline lookup yields CDR1 MDHEN and CDR2 SYDVKM. The length of the CDR3 is 12 residues.

J is TRBJ2-3 and V is TRBV7-3; D possibly corresponds to TRBD1 (5 bases). The germline V gene encodes CDR1 SGHTA and CDR2 FQGTGA. This CDR3 has 12 residues. Trimming left V 5 bases short and J 6 bases short, with 9 bases between. CDR3 sequence (DNA): TGTGCCAGCAGCGCGCCAGGGGATACGCAGTATTTT. Translating gives CASSAPGDTQYF. Full variable domain (outside the CDR3, taken from reference TRBV7-3 and TRBJ2-3): GAGVSQTPSNKVTEKGKYVELRCDPISGHTALYWYRQSLGQGPEFLIYFQGTGAADDSGLPNDRFFAVRPEGSVSTLKIQRTERGDSAVYLCASSAPGDTQYFGPGTRLTVL.